This entry is about one T cell receptor beta chain. The antigen remains unidentified. The sample originates from a study of T cells in women clearing cervical HPV infection. General study points: Repertoire richness, not evenness, was significantly elevated in CIN3+ cases versus controls. Unknown T-cell numbers per sample may underlie the richness differences.

Profiling relied on immunoSEQ multiplex PCR, and the TCRdb table lists in-frame clones only, not all of them. The listing contains about 26,000 clones. The specimen was blood buffy coat. This clonotype was sampled from a woman aged 18 to 75 with a cervical HPV16 infection that either progressed to CIN3+ or cleared (not recorded which).

The CDR3 sequence is CASSVDRGRETQYF. CDR3 DNA (partial): TGTGCCAGCAGTGTAGACCGGGGGAGGGAGACC. The V call is TRBV6-1, the J call TRBJ2-5, with a weak D call TRBD2 (6 bases). The read comes to an end 3 residues before the CDR3 does, leaving the germline J gene to fill in the end. The V gene lost 4 bases and the J gene lost 5 bases, with 14 bases spanning the gap. The CDR3 covers 14 residues. Per the germline V gene, CDR1 is MNHNS and CDR2 is SASEGT.